This record looks at one TCR beta chain sequence and its context. Its target is not known. The data are from a study of T cell repertoires in cytomegalovirus infection. Study-wide context: The public TCR beta signatures pointed to both CMV infection and matching HLA type.

TCRdb processed the reads anew with MiXCR; each CDR3 protein has one entry. This table holds 150,000 to 200,000 distinct CDR3 sequences, 13% to 15% found once. Broader study findings: Individuals carrying CMV plus the relevant HLA were identified by cumulative frequency of public TCR beta families. Predominance within the ex vivo response was attributable to HLA-C-restricted CMV-specific TCR beta clonotypes.

This TCR was sampled from a human donor in good health (CMV status not recorded). Some clones in this sample may be carry-over from other donors' samples. Sequenced: PBMCs.

The chain's CDR3 is CSARGWQGIGEQYF. The CDR3 bases are TGCAGCGCCCGGGGTTGGCAGGGGATCGGCGAGCAGTACTTC. The chain carries TRBV29-1 and TRBJ2-7; D is perhaps TRBD1 (6 bases). This CDR3 has 14 amino acids. Germline loops: CDR1 SQVTM, CDR2 ANQGSEA. The V gene lost 7 bases and the J gene lost 6 bases, with 22 bases spanning the gap.